The sequence of this T cell receptor beta chain was determined in a study of monozygotic twins with inflammatory bowel disease. Overall study findings and caveats: Among IBD patients, fewer clonotypes were shared with others than among healthy twins, especially with disease activity. Using the inverse Simpson index, IBD patients had lower TCRbeta diversity than healthy co-twins.

Following a re-call of the 5' RACE reads, TCRdb has one entry per CDR3 protein and lacks DNA. The sample's table shows under 350,000 distinct CDR3 sequences. With regard to this clonotype: The antigen remains undetermined.

In germline, CDR1 is SEHNR, CDR2 FQNEAQ (reference sequence). The CDR3 has 15 amino acids. This sequence originates from a human donor with ulcerative colitis or Crohn's disease, or a healthy co-twin of an affected twin (not recorded which). The specimen was blood. V is TRBV7-9 and J is TRBJ2-1; checking the TCRdb D call of TRBD1 is not possible without DNA. The CDR3 is CASSFPTGVPNEQFF.